The TCR beta chain under discussion was sequenced for a study of blood T cell repertoires in COVID-19 (dated by TCRdb to 2020 to 2021). The study in broad terms: Samples from collaborators originated in the United States, Italy and Spain and spanned both the acute and convalescent phases of COVID-19. The prospective study material was composed of cDNA or gDNA derived from T cells, B-cell-depleted T cells, or PBMCs. Deeply sampled blood TCRbeta repertoires from subjects exposed to, actively infected with, or recovered from COVID-19 were included in the dataset. The repertoires were made available in a free public database intended to serve as a resource for research on the immune response to SARS-CoV-2. The samples were drawn from two sources: the first 160 participants of the ongoing ImmuneRACE study, and fewer than 1,500 subjects contributed by 6 global collaborators. A de-identified subject ID, COVID-19 status, age in years and sex were almost always included in the sample metadata. Where HLA class I and class II types were available, the types were taken from metadata supplied by the sample provider, not from assay-based typing. What the authors observed across the whole study: The quantity of clinical and demographic metadata differed by source and by participant and was supplied without curation.

Of note for this clone: The target of this receptor is not known. No base qualities exist here, and no much larger clone lies one base off it.

At one collaborating source in Seattle, patients were enrolled during active infection and were followed longitudinally through the course of disease. Whole blood was collected in K2EDTA tubes by collaborating institutions according to the institutions' own protocols. For TCRbeta analysis, collaborators shipped samples in one of three forms: frozen whole blood, isolated PBMCs, or DNA extracted from either of those sample types. At the junction V is shortened by 1 base and J by 5 bases; bases outside the gene matches: 2. Sequences KGHSH (CDR1) and LQKENI (CDR2) are obtained from the germline V gene. The CDR3, from cysteine to phenylalanine, totals 14 residues. The retained sequence is limited to the CDR3, 42 bases, with the frame set at the first base. TCRbeta CDR3 regions were amplified from genomic DNA using the immunoSEQ Assay, a bias-controlled multiplex PCR. On the study's bioinformatics: Nucleated cell counts per sample were estimated from amplification of reference gene primers within the assay. To quantify the absolute abundance of each unique TCRbeta CDR3 rearrangement, sequence reads were collapsed and filtered. Productive Simpson clonality was computed per sample as the square root of Simpson's diversity index over productive rearrangements. TCRdb obtained this table from immuneACCESS and retained in-frame rearrangements with V and J assigned. These tables miss some clones; where compared with another copy, unresolved V genes account for less than half of the shortfall, and the remainder is unexplained. That table gives V, J and clone size, and the DNA gave D and trimming. This sample is represented by roughly 140,000 clones; about 85% of them were singletons. The ten biggest clones cover less than 10% of the sample.

The sequencing input was peripheral blood. This TCR derives from a woman aged 55-70 years with COVID-19, enrolled during active disease. This sequence uses TRBV18 and TRBJ1-5; 7 nucleotides in the junction match TRBD1. The DNA is TGTGCCAGCTCACCACTAACAGGGGATCAGCCCCAGCATTTT. Its protein is CASSPLTGDQPQHF.